The sequence of this TCR beta chain was determined in a study of ipilimumab plus nivolumab after autologous stem cell transplantation. Patients got 3 mg/kg IV nivolumab weeks 1, 4, 7, 10, then biweekly through week 26. Clones were sequenced by immunoSEQ multiplex PCR, and TCRdb holds only the in-frame ones, with some missing. There are around 15,000 clones in the sample; about 80% occur only once, and approximately 10% lies in the top ten. The CDR3 sequence is 13 residues long. CDR1 is MNHEY and CDR2 is SMNVEV in the germline V gene (reference sequence). The V gene lost 2 bases and the J gene lost 4 bases, with 8 bases spanning the gap.

The TCR sequence derives from a male donor with diffuse large B-cell lymphoma. This sequence joins TRBV27 and TRBJ1-2, with no clear D. This sample comprised PBMCs, obtained in a trial of ipilimumab plus nivolumab as post-transplant consolidation. CDR3 in DNA: TGTGCCAGCAGTTTAAAAGGGAGCTATGGCTACACCTTC. This translates into CASSLKGSYGYTF.